Listed below are T cell receptor beta chains from one sample, sequenced in a study of blood T cell repertoires in COVID-19. Only in-frame clones appear in the TCRdb table, and some are missing; sequencing was by immunoSEQ multiplex PCR. The data show about 180,000 clones, roughly 87% seen once. The specimen was peripheral blood. The receptors shown here come from a man aged 18 to 35 who had recovered from COVID-19. Each CDR3 is given with its conserved first and last residue. D genes are given only for firm matches. A clone size is listed for some rows: how often the clone was seen (once, few, many), or a class if it is expanded.

d_call: TRBD2
cdr3_length: 14
clone_size: .
j_call: TRBJ2-7
v_call: TRBV28
cdr3_nt: TGTGCCAGCAGTTTCGGACTAGCGGACTACGAGCAGTACTTC
cdr3_aa: CASSFGLADYEQYF

d_call: .
cdr3_length: 15
clone_size: .
j_call: TRBJ2-1
v_call: TRBV5-4
cdr3_nt: TGTGCCAGCAGCTTGGGGGCCCCCTCGACCAATGAGCAGTTCTTC
cdr3_aa: CASSLGAPSTNEQFF

d_call: TRBD1
cdr3_length: 17
clone_size: .
j_call: TRBJ2-2
v_call: TRBV7-3
cdr3_nt: TGTGCCAGCAGATATCGACAGGGCCCCAAGAACACCGGGGAGCTGTTTTTT
cdr3_aa: CASRYRQGPKNTGELFF

d_call: TRBD2
cdr3_length: 15
clone_size: once
j_call: TRBJ2-1
v_call: TRBV5-8
cdr3_nt: TGTGCCAGCAGCTTAGGAACTAGCGGGAGGAATGAGCAGTTCTTC
cdr3_aa: CASSLGTSGRNEQFF

d_call: TRBD2
cdr3_length: 15
clone_size: once
j_call: TRBJ2-1
v_call: TRBV4-3
cdr3_nt: TGCGCCAGCAGCCCTTTACTAGCGGGAGCGGTTGAGCAGTTCTTC
cdr3_aa: CASSPLLAGAVEQFF

d_call: .
cdr3_length: 11
clone_size: .
j_call: TRBJ2-1
v_call: TRBV12-3/TRBV12-4
cdr3_nt: TGTGCCAGCAGTCACGGGACTTGGCAGTTCTTC
cdr3_aa: CASSHGTWQFF

d_call: .
cdr3_length: 14
clone_size: .
j_call: TRBJ2-6
v_call: TRBV9
cdr3_nt: TGTGCCAGCAGCGTAGATGGTCGGGGCAACGTCCTGACTTTC
cdr3_aa: CASSVDGRGNVLTF

d_call: .
cdr3_length: 14
clone_size: .
j_call: TRBJ2-3
v_call: TRBV13
cdr3_nt: TGTGCCAGCAGCTTTAGCGGTAGCACAGATACGCAGTATTTT
cdr3_aa: CASSFSGSTDTQYF

d_call: .
cdr3_length: 13
clone_size: .
j_call: TRBJ1-1
v_call: TRBV7-9
cdr3_nt: TGTGCCAGCAGCTCCCCAAGGGGGACTGAAGCTTTCTTT
cdr3_aa: CASSSPRGTEAFF

d_call: TRBD1
cdr3_length: 15
clone_size: .
j_call: TRBJ2-1
v_call: TRBV6-5
cdr3_nt: TGTGCCAGCAGCCCCGGGACAGGGGGCGGGAATGAGCAGTTCTTC
cdr3_aa: CASSPGTGGGNEQFF

d_call: .
cdr3_length: 13
clone_size: .
j_call: TRBJ2-7
v_call: TRBV11-2
cdr3_nt: TGTGCCAGCAGCTCGGGGAGGGGGGCCGAGCAGTACTTC
cdr3_aa: CASSSGRGAEQYF

d_call: TRBD2
cdr3_length: 18
clone_size: once
j_call: TRBJ2-5
v_call: TRBV5-1
cdr3_nt: TGCGCCAGCAGCTTGGTCCACGGACTAGCGGGAGGGCAAGAGACCCAGTACTTC
cdr3_aa: CASSLVHGLAGGQETQYF

d_call: .
cdr3_length: 13
clone_size: .
j_call: TRBJ2-6
v_call: TRBV12-3/TRBV12-4
cdr3_nt: TGTGCCAGCAGGGCGGCCGGGGCCAACGTCCTGACTTTC
cdr3_aa: CASRAAGANVLTF

d_call: TRBD1
cdr3_length: 15
clone_size: .
j_call: TRBJ1-3
v_call: TRBV19
cdr3_nt: TGTGCCAGCCGCACACAGGGGGCGCGGGGAAACACCATATATTTT
cdr3_aa: CASRTQGARGNTIYF

d_call: TRBD2
cdr3_length: 16
clone_size: .
j_call: TRBJ2-6
v_call: TRBV15
cdr3_nt: TGTGCCACCAGCCTAGGGAGGGTCTCTGGGGCCAACGTCCTGACTTTC
cdr3_aa: CATSLGRVSGANVLTF

d_call: TRBD1
cdr3_length: 14
clone_size: .
j_call: TRBJ1-4
v_call: TRBV3-1/TRBV3-2
cdr3_nt: TGTGCCAGCAGCTCCCGACAGGGTGCGGAAAAACTGTTTTTT
cdr3_aa: CASSSRQGAEKLFF

d_call: TRBD2
cdr3_length: 14
clone_size: .
j_call: TRBJ2-3
v_call: TRBV10-3
cdr3_nt: TGTGCCATCACTAGCGGGAGGGGCACAGATACGCAGTATTTT
cdr3_aa: CAITSGRGTDTQYF

d_call: TRBD2
cdr3_length: 19
clone_size: .
j_call: TRBJ2-5
v_call: TRBV7-2
cdr3_nt: TGTGCCAGCAGCTCCCAAGGCTTACGGGTAGCGGGAGAGGGCGAGACCCAGTACTTC
cdr3_aa: CASSSQGLRVAGEGETQYF

d_call: .
cdr3_length: 14
clone_size: .
j_call: TRBJ2-7
v_call: TRBV27
cdr3_nt: TGTGCCAGCAGTTTGCGGCAGAGTTACTACGAGCAGTACTTC
cdr3_aa: CASSLRQSYYEQYF

d_call: TRBD1
cdr3_length: 13
clone_size: .
j_call: TRBJ1-4
v_call: TRBV10-2
cdr3_nt: TGCGCCAGCAGGGGGACAGCAAATGAAAAACTGTTTTTT
cdr3_aa: CASRGTANEKLFF

d_call: TRBD1
cdr3_length: 15
clone_size: .
j_call: TRBJ1-1
v_call: TRBV7-2
cdr3_nt: TGTGCCAGCCAGGGGGACCTGCTCCGGCACACTGAAGCTTTCTTT
cdr3_aa: CASQGDLLRHTEAFF

d_call: TRBD1
cdr3_length: 15
clone_size: once
j_call: TRBJ2-7
v_call: TRBV5-4
cdr3_nt: TGTGCCAGCAGCTTGGGGGGGACAGGGGGCTACGAGCAGTACTTC
cdr3_aa: CASSLGGTGGYEQYF

d_call: TRBD2
cdr3_length: 18
clone_size: few
j_call: TRBJ2-2
v_call: TRBV19
cdr3_nt: TGTGCCAGTAGTATTTTTTTACGCGGGAGTGAGCGGACCGGGGAGCTGTTTTTT
cdr3_aa: CASSIFLRGSERTGELFF

d_call: .
cdr3_length: 15
clone_size: .
j_call: TRBJ2-7
v_call: TRBV7-8
cdr3_nt: TGTGCCAGCAGTTCCCAGCTGGAGGGCCGAGGCGAGCAGTACTTC
cdr3_aa: CASSSQLEGRGEQYF